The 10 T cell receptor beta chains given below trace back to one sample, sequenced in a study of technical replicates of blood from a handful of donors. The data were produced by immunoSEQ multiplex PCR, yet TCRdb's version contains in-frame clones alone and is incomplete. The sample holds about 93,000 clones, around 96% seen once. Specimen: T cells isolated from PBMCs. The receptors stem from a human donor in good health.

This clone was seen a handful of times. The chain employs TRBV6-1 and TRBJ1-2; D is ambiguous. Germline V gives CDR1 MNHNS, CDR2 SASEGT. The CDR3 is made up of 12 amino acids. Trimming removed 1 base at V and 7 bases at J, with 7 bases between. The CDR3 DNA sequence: TGTGCCAGCAGTGAAGTCGAGGGTGGCTACACCTTC. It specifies CASSEVEGGYTF.

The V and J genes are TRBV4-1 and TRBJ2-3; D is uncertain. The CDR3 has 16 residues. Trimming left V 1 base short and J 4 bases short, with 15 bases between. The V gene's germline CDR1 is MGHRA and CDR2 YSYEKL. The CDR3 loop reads CASSQAAARVSDTQYF. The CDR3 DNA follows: TGCGCCAGCAGCCAAGCCGCGGCACGAGTATCAGATACGCAGTATTTT.

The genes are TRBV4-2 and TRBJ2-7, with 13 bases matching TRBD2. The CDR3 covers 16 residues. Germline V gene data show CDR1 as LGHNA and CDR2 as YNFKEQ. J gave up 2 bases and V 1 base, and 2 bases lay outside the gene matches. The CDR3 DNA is TGTGCCAGCAGCCAAGTACTAGCGGGAGGGCCCTACGAGCAGTACTTC. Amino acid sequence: CASSQVLAGGPYEQYF.

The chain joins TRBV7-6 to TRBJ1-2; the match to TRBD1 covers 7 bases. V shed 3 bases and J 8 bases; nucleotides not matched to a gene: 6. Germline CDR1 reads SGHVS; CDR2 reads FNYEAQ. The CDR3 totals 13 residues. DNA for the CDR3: TGTGCCAGCAGCTTTGAGGGGGCTCGGGGCTACACCTTC. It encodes CASSFEGARGYTF. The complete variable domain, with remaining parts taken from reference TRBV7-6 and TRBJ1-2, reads GAGVSQSPRYKVTKRGQDVALRCDPISGHVSLYWYRQALGQGPEFLTYFNYEAQQDKSGLPNDRFSAERPEGSISTLTIQRTEQRDSAMYRCASSFEGARGYTFGSGTRLTVV.

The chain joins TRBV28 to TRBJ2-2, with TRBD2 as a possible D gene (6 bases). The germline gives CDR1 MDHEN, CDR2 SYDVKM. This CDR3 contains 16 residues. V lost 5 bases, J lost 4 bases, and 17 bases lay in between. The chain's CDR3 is CASSPPTSRVTGELFF. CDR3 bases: TGTGCCAGCAGTCCCCCGACTAGTCGGGTCACCGGGGAGCTGTTTTTT.

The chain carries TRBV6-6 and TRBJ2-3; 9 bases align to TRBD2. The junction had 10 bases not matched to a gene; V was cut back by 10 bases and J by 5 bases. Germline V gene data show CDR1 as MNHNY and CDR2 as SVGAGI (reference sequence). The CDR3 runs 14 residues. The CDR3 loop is CATSLAGSEDTQYF. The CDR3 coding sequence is TGTGCCACCTCACTAGCGGGCTCGGAAGATACGCAGTATTTT.

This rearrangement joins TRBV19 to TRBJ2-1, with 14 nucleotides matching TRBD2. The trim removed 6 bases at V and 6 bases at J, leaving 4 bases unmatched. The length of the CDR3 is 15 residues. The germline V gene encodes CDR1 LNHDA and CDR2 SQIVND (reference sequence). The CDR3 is CASSTTSGGANEQFF. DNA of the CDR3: TGTGCCAGTAGCACGACTAGCGGGGGGGCCAATGAGCAGTTCTTC.

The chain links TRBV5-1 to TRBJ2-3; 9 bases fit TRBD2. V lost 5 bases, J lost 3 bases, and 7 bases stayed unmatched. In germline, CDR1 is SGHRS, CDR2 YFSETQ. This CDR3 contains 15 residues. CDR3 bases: TGCGCCAGCAGGGCCGGGACTAGCCCTACAGATACGCAGTATTTT. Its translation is CASRAGTSPTDTQYF.

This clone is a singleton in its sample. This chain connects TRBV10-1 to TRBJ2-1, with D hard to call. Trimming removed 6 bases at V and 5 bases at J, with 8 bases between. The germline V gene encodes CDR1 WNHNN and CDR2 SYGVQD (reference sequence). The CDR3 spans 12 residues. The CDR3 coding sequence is TGCGCCAGCAGCCCCAGAAACAATGAGCAGTTCTTC. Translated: CASSPRNNEQFF.

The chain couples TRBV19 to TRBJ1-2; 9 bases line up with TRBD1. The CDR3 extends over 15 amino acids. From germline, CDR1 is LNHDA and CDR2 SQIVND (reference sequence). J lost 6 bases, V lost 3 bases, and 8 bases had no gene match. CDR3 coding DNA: TGTGCCAGTAGTATTCGGGGGACAGGGTCGGATGGCTACACCTTC. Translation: CASSIRGTGSDGYTF.